This TCR beta chain derives from a study of T cells in Graves' hyperthyroidism and ophthalmopathy. The study, taken as a whole, reports: The model's output predicted ophthalmopathy at a median of approximately 6.5 months prior to onset.

V gave up 5 bases and J gave up 6 bases; unmatched junction bases: 6. CDR3 length: 13 residues. At least ten counts were recorded for this clonotype. Its target is not known. TCR beta CDR3 sequences were amplified from RNA transcripts. In the first-round RT-PCR of the TCR CDR3, the HTBI primer set was used. TCRdb analysed the multiplex PCR reads with MiXCR anew, one entry per CDR3 protein. The table has some 690,000 distinct CDR3 sequences, 15% to 20% seen once. Patients having uncontrolled infection, another autoimmune disease, pregnancy or lactation were not included. This receptor was taken from a man in his fifties with Graves' hyperthyroidism. Sequenced: blood. This chain uses TRBV12-3 or TRBV12-4 with TRBJ1-2, with 7 bases aligning to TRBD1. The CDR3 DNA sequence: TGTGCCAGCAGTGACGGACAGGCCCATGGCTACACCTTC. Encoded protein: CASSDGQAHGYTF.